Below are 21 T cell receptor beta chains sequenced from a single sample in a study of T cells expressing NK-cell markers. TCRdb reprocessed the 5' RACE reads, keeping one entry per CDR3 protein, no DNA. The sample's table shows 450,000 to 600,000 distinct CDR3 sequences. The sample was blood T cells: a sorted CD56 or NKG2C T cell subset, CD4+ or CD8+ T cells, or bulk PBMC T cells (not recorded which). These receptors were taken from a man between 18 and 29 years old in good health.

The V call is TRBV12-3 or TRBV12-4, the J call TRBJ2-1; the TCRdb D gene call, TRBD2, has no DNA to confirm it. The CDR3 extends over 18 amino acids. CDR3 region: CASSPLGGMSGRVNEQFF.

The CDR3 reads CSANQSGTGYNEQFF. J is TRBJ2-1 and V is TRBV20-1; the TRBD1 assignment by TCRdb is unverifiable without DNA. Germline CDR1 reads DFQATT; CDR2 reads SNEGSKA (reference sequence). This CDR3 is built from 15 residues.

The chain links TRBV12-3 or TRBV12-4 to TRBJ1-2. The CDR3 covers 13 residues. The CDR3 here is CASSSVRTQGYTF.

The chain is built from TRBV29-1 and TRBJ2-1; TCRdb proposes TRBD1, but this gene call is untestable without DNA. The CDR3 covers 22 residues. Per germline, CDR1 SQVTM and CDR2 ANQGSEA. The chain's CDR3 is CSVVGGQEPKPWDGSSYNEQFF.

The chain carries TRBV5-1 and TRBJ1-2; TCRdb designates TRBD1, a call that cannot be tested without DNA. Germline assignment: CDR1 SGHRS and CDR2 YFSETQ. The CDR3 sequence is 14 residues long. This CDR3 is CASSPLGGAYGYTF.

This chain connects TRBV30 to TRBJ2-6; without DNA, the TCRdb call of TRBD1 cannot be checked. Germline loops: CDR1 GTSNPN, CDR2 SVGIG (reference sequence). The CDR3 has 16 amino acids. CDR3 loop: CAWSAGLSYGANVLTF. Full variable domain (remainder filled in from reference TRBV30 and TRBJ2-6): SQTIHQWPATLVQPVGSPLSLECTVEGTSNPNLYWYRQAAGRGLQLLFYSVGIGQISSEVPQNLSASRPQDRQFILSSKKLLLSDSGFYLCAWSAGLSYGANVLTFGAGSRLTVL.

The CDR3: CASSWKTGDSNYGYTF. This sequence joins TRBV5-1 and TRBJ1-2; checking the TCRdb D call of TRBD1 is not possible without DNA. CDR3 size: 16 residues. The germline gives CDR1 SGHRS, CDR2 YFSETQ.

The V and J genes are TRBV5-6 and TRBJ2-7. The CDR3 covers 13 residues. Germline V gene data show CDR1 as SGHDT and CDR2 as YYEEEE. CDR3 residues: CASSYDLAYEQYF.

This rearrangement joins TRBV5-5 to TRBJ2-3. Germline values: CDR1 SGHKS, CDR2 YYEKEE (reference sequence). The CDR3 consists of 11 residues. CDR3 loop: CASNGPDTQYF.

The chain joins TRBV27 to TRBJ1-5. Germline V lookup: CDR1 MNHEY, CDR2 SMNVEV (reference sequence). The CDR3 is made up of 14 amino acids. The CDR3 loop is CASRLIGGGQPQHF.

This chain uses TRBV11-2 with TRBJ2-1. This CDR3 is built from 13 residues. From germline, CDR1 is SGHAT and CDR2 FQNNGV. CDR3 loop: CASSLKLDHEQFF.

The V call is TRBV24-1, the J call TRBJ2-3; absent DNA, TCRdb's TRBD1 call cannot be checked. CDR3 length equals 14 residues. CDR1 is KGHDR and CDR2 is SFDVKD in the germline V gene. The CDR3 region is CATRDRGRGDTQYF.

This chain uses TRBV12-3 or TRBV12-4 with TRBJ2-2; TCRdb's D call of TRBD1 is untestable without DNA. This CDR3 has 16 amino acids. This chain's CDR3 is CASSLTPGSGTGELFF.

This chain joins TRBV15 and TRBJ2-3. The germline V gene has CDR1 LNHNV and CDR2 YYDKDF (reference sequence). This CDR3 is built from 16 residues. CDR3 protein: CATSSELATSTDTQYF.

CDR3: CATSDHRGPGNQPQHF. The chain is built from TRBV24-1 and TRBJ1-5; TCRdb outputs TRBD1, but without DNA this stays unchecked. This CDR3 region has 16 residues. Germline CDR1 KGHDR, CDR2 SFDVKD.

The chain has TRBV12-3 or TRBV12-4 and TRBJ2-4. The CDR3 sequence is 18 residues long. The CDR3 region is CASSSRRGEVILKNIQYF.

The chain has TRBV29-1 and TRBJ2-2; with no DNA, the TCRdb D assignment of TRBD1 cannot be verified. Per germline, CDR1 SQVTM and CDR2 ANQGSEA. CDR3 size: 14 residues. The CDR3 protein is CSVEGRGRTGELFF.

The V gene is TRBV7-3, the J gene TRBJ1-4. In germline, CDR1 is SGHTA, CDR2 FQGTGA. This CDR3 comprises 16 residues. The CDR3 here is CASSPTGPGSNEKLFF.

V usage is TRBV12-3 or TRBV12-4 and J usage is TRBJ1-2; TCRdb names TRBD1, which stays unverified in the absence of DNA. The CDR3 runs 15 residues. The CDR3 sequence: CASSHGRDPTHGYTF.

The chain employs TRBV4-3 and TRBJ2-3; TCRdb proposes TRBD1, but this gene call is untestable without DNA. CDR1 LGHNA and CDR2 YSLEER come from the germline V gene. The CDR3 runs 18 residues. CDR3 sequence: CASSQDLAWLGGTDTQYF.

The rearrangement links TRBV9 to TRBJ2-1; TCRdb lists TRBD2, though no DNA is available to test this call. Germline V gene data show CDR1 as SGDLS and CDR2 as YYNGEE. The length of the CDR3 is 16 residues. This chain's CDR3 is CASSDRLAGGINEQFF.